Listed below are T cell receptor beta chains from one sample, sequenced in a study of cytomegalovirus exposure and HLA in healthy donors. Repertoires were generated with immunoSEQ multiplex PCR, while TCRdb's copy carries only in-frame clones and drops some. The sample lists roughly 140,000 clones; less than 65% were seen once. The sample consisted of PBMCs. Source of these receptors: a woman in her twenties or thirties in good health and CMV-seropositive. CDR3s include the opening cysteine and the closing phenylalanine or tryptophan.

length,V,J,CDR3
15,TRBV7-9,TRBJ1-5,CASSGGGRSNQPQHF
14,TRBV10-1,TRBJ2-7,CASSSAGTRGEQYF
13,TRBV10-2,TRBJ2-5,CASLDRVKETQYF
15,TRBV7-2,TRBJ2-5,CASSLRTGGLGTQYF
14,TRBV5-1,TRBJ1-2,CASSLLGQSYGYTF
14,TRBV19,TRBJ1-2,CASSIVGFNYGYTF
13,TRBV10-1,TRBJ1-5,CASSEQVYQPQHF
17,TRBV7-2,TRBJ1-1,CASSLDEDFGPNTEAFF
15,TRBV19,TRBJ1-4,CASSPRTGGNEKLFF
12,TRBV30,TRBJ2-3,CAWEVGTDTQYF
16,TRBV5-1,TRBJ2-1,CASSPTGQGGRDEQFF
15,TRBV6-6,TRBJ1-2,CASSWRGGANYGYTF
12,TRBV6-5,TRBJ2-4,CASSTASGRVYF
16,TRBV18,TRBJ2-7,CASSTRVPGQVYEQYF
13,TRBV11-3,TRBJ2-7,CASTITGRDEQYF
17,TRBV5-1,TRBJ1-6,CASSLSVAGEGDSPLHF
18,TRBV11-3,TRBJ2-6,CASSLRTGGESGANVLTF
14,TRBV5-6,TRBJ1-1,CASSTGLGYTEAFF
12,TRBV7-8,-,CASSRQGLEQYF
15,TRBV2,TRBJ1-6,CASSEEQGFRSPLHF